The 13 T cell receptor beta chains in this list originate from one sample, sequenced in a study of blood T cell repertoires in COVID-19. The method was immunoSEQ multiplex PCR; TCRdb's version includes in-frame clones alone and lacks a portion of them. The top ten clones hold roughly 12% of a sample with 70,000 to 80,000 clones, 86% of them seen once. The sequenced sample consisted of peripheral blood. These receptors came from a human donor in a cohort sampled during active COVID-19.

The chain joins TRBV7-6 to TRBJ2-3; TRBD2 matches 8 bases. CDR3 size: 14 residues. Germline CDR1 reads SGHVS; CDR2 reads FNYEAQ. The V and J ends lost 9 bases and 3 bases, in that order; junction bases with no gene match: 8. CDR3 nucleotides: TGTGCCAGTGGCGCGGGGGGTAAAACAGATACGCAGTATTTT. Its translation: CASGAGGKTDTQYF. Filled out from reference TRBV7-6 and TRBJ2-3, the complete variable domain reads GAGVSQSPRYKVTKRGQDVALRCDPISGHVSLYWYRQALGQGPEFLTYFNYEAQQDKSGLPNDRFSAERPEGSISTLTIQRTEQRDSAMYRCASGAGGKTDTQYFGPGTRLTVL.

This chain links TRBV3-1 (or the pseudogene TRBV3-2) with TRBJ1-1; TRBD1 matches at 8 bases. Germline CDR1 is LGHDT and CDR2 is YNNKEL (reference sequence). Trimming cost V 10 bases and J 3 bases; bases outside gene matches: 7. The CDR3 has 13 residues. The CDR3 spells CAIQTGADTEAFF. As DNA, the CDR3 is TGTGCCATCCAGACAGGGGCGGACACTGAAGCTTTCTTT.

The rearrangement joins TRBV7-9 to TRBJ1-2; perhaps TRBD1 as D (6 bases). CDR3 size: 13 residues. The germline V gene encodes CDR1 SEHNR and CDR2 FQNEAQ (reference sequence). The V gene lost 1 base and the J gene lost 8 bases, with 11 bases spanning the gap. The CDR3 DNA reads TGTGCCAGCAGCTTAGAGAGGGGGGGCGGCTACACCTTC. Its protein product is CASSLERGGGYTF.

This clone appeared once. CDR3 protein: CASSPIAGELFF. The CDR3 bases are TGTGCCAGCAGCCCTATCGCCGGGGAGCTGTTTTTT. V gene TRBV13 combines with J gene TRBJ2-2, with D uncertain. The germline V and J ends were trimmed by 5 bases and 6 bases, with 7 bases remaining between them. CDR1 and CDR2 (germline): PRHDT, FYEKMQ (reference sequence). This CDR3 is built from 12 residues. The full variable domain, completed using reference TRBV13 and TRBJ2-2, is AAGVIQSPRHLIKEKRETATLKCYPIPRHDTVYWYQQGPGQDPQFLISFYEKMQSDKGSIPDRFSAQQFSDYHSELNMSSLELGDSALYFCASSPIAGELFFGEGSRLTVL.

CDR3 coding DNA: TGTGCCAGCAGCGTATCCGACAGTTATAGCAATCAGCCCCAGCATTTT. Amino acid sequence: CASSVSDSYSNQPQHF. The rearrangement uses TRBV5-5 and TRBJ1-5; possibly TRBD1 for D (5 bases). Trimming removed 4 bases from V and 0 bases from J, with 14 bases in between. Germline lookup yields CDR1 SGHKS and CDR2 YYEKEE (reference sequence). This CDR3 is built from 16 residues. Drawing the rest from reference TRBV5-5 and TRBJ1-5, the complete variable domain is DAGVTQSPTHLIKTRGQQVTLRCSPISGHKSVSWYQQVLGQGPQFIFQYYEKEERGRGNFPDRFSARQFPNYSSELNVNALLLGDSALYLCASSVSDSYSNQPQHFGDGTRLSIL.

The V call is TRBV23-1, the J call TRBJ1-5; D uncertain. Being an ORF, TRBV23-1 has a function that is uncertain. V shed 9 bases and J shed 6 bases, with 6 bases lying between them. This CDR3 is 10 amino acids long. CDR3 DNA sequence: TGCGCCAGAGCGGGTCAGCCCCAGCATTTT. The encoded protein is CARAGQPQHF.

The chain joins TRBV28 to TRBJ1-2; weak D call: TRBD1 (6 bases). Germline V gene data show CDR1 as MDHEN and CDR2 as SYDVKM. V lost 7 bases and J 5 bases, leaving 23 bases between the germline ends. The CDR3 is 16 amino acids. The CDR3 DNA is TGTGCCAGCAACCCCGCTGGGACACCTGAACTTTATGGCTACACCTTC. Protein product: CASNPAGTPELYGYTF.

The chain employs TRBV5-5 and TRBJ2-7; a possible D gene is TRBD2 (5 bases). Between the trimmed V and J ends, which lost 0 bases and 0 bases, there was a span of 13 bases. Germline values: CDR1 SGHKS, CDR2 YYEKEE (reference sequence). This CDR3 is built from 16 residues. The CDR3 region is CASSLGINAGSYEQYF. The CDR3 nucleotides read TGTGCCAGCAGCTTGGGTATAAACGCGGGCTCCTACGAGCAGTACTTC.

CDR3 nucleotides: TGTGCCAGCAGCCGCGGGGTGCCTGATGAAAAACTGTTTTTT. It translates to CASSRGVPDEKLFF. This sequence joins TRBV2 and TRBJ1-4, with D hard to call. Germline values: CDR1 SNHLY, CDR2 FYNNEI. The CDR3 is 14 residues long. V shed 6 bases and J shed 6 bases, with 14 bases lying between them.

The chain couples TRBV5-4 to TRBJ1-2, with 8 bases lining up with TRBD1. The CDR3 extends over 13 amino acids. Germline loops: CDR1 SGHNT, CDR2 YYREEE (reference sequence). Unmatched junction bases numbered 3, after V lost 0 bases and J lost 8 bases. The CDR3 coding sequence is TGTGCCAGCAGCTTGGTCCAGGGGGCGGGCTACACCTTC. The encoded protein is CASSLVQGAGYTF.

CDR3 coding DNA: TGTGCCAGCAGCAAAGCCTCCGGGACAGGGTCCCCTCAGCCCCAGCATTTT. As protein: CASSKASGTGSPQPQHF. This chain joins TRBV21-1 and TRBJ1-5; the D call TRBD1 from the table was never checked on the DNA. TRBV21-1 is an annotated pseudogene. This CDR3 is 17 amino acids long.

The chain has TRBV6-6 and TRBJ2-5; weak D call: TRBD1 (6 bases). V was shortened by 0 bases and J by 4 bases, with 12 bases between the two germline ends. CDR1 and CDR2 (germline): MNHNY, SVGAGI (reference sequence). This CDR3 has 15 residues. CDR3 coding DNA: TGTGCCAGCAGTTACTCGACGCCAGGGGTAGAGACCCAGTACTTC. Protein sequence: CASSYSTPGVETQYF.

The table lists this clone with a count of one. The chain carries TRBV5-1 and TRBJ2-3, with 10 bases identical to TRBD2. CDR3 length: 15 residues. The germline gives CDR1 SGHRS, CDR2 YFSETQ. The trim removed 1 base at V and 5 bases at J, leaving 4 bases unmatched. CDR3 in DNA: TGCGCCAGCAGCTTGACCACTAGCGGGGTAGATACGCAGTATTTT. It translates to CASSLTTSGVDTQYF. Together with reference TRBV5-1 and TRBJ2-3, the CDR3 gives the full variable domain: KAGVTQTPRYLIKTRGQQVTLSCSPISGHRSVSWYQQTPGQGLQFLFEYFSETQRNKGNFPGRFSGRQFSNSRSEMNVSTLELGDSALYLCASSLTTSGVDTQYFGPGTRLTVL.